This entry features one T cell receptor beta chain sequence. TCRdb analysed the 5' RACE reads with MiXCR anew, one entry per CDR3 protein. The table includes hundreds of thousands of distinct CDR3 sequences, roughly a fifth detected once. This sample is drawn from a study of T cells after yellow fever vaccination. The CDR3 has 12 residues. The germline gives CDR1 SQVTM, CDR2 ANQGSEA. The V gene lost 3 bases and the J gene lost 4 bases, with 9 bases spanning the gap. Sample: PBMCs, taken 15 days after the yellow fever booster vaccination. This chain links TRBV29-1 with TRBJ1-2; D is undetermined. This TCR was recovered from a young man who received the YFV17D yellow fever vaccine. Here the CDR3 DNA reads TGCAGCGTTGACCCGGGTACCTATGGCTACACCTTC. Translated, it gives CSVDPGTYGYTF.